What follows describes a single TCR beta chain. Original processing methods: After removing out-of-frame reads, 2,204,828 distinct TCRbeta sequences remained. Repertoires were generated with immunoSEQ multiplex PCR, while TCRdb's copy carries only in-frame clones and drops some. The D gene and trimming were derived from the DNA, and the V and J assignments and clone size from that table. The table lists around 44,000 clones, approximately 80% of them singletons, with under 6.5% in the top ten. The data are from a study of memory CD4+ T cells and cytomegalovirus serostatus. Study-wide background: Healthy Belgian adult donors included under ten CMV-positive and some 25 CMV-negative people.

This CDR3 has 15 amino acids. With 0 bases removed from V and 0 bases from J, the gap between germline ends came to 9 bases. Germline loops: CDR1 SGHKS, CDR2 YYEKEE (reference sequence). Single viable CD3+CD4+CD8-CD45RO+ cells were sorted as the memory CD4+ T cells. The source of this sequence is an adult in good health and CMV-seronegative. Input material: memory CD4+ T cells from blood. The V gene is TRBV5-5, the J gene TRBJ1-1; D gene unclear. Here the CDR3 reads CASSLAAPLNTEAFF. Here the CDR3 DNA reads TGTGCCAGCAGCTTGGCAGCGCCGTTGAACACTGAAGCTTTCTTT. Full variable domain (outside the CDR3, taken from reference TRBV5-5 and TRBJ1-1): DAGVTQSPTHLIKTRGQQVTLRCSPISGHKSVSWYQQVLGQGPQFIFQYYEKEERGRGNFPDRFSARQFPNYSSELNVNALLLGDSALYLCASSLAAPLNTEAFFGQGTRLTVV.